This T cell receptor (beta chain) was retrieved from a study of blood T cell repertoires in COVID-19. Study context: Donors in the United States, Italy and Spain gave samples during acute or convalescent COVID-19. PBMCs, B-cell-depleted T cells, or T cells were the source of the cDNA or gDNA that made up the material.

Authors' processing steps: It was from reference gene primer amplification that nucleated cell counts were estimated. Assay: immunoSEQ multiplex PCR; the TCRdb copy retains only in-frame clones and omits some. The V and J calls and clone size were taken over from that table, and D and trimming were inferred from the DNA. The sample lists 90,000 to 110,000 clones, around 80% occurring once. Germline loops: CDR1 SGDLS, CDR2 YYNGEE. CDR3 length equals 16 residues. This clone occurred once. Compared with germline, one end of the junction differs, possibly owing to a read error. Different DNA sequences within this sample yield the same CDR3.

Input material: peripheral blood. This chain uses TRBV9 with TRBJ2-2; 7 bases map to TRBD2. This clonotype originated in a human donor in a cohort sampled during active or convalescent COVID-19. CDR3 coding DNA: TGTGCCAGCAGCGTAGGGCTAGCGGTGAACACCGGGGAGTTGTTTTTT. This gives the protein CASSVGLAVNTGELFF.